The entry below describes one TCR beta chain. The germline gives CDR1 ENHRY, CDR2 SYGVKD. The CDR3 loop spans 17 amino acids. The trim removed 4 bases at V and 4 bases at J, leaving 10 bases unmatched. The sample comes from a study of shared clonotypes between healthy human individuals. Each cell subset's genomic DNA was divided evenly among several immunoSEQ plates. Profiling relied on immunoSEQ multiplex PCR, and the TCRdb table lists in-frame clones only, not all of them. The table has roughly 660,000 clones, around 90% seen once; the top ten hold about a third. The sample taken for sequencing was memory CD8+ T cells from PBMCs. Subset denoted: CD45RO+ cells pooled with CCR7-negative TemRA cells. The TCR sequence derives from a man aged 18 to 30 in good health. Some clones in this sample may be carry-over from other donors' samples. The chain combines TRBV10-3 with TRBJ2-7; 13 bases map to TRBD2. DNA for the CDR3: TGTGCCATCAGTGGGGGAGGACTAGCGGGAGCGTCATACGAGCAGTACTTC. The encoded protein is CAISGGGLAGASYEQYF.